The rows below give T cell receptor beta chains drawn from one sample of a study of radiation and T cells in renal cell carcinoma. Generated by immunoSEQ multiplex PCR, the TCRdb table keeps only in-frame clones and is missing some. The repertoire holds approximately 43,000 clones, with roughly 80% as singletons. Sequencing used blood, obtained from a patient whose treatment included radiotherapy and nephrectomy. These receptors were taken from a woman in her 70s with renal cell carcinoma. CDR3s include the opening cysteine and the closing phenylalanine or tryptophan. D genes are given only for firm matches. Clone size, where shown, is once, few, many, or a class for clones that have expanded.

TGTGCCAGCAGCTTGGCAGGGGAATACGAGCAGTACTTC | CASSLAGEYEQYF | - | TRBV5-1 | - | TRBJ2-7
TGTGCCAGTAGTAGGAAGTCCGGGACAGGGGTCTACGAGCAGTACTTC | CASSRKSGTGVYEQYF | TRBD1 | TRBV19 | - | TRBJ2-7
TGTGCCAGCAGTCCCGCAGGGAACTACGAGCAGTACTTC | CASSPAGNYEQYF | - | TRBV27 | few | TRBJ2-7
TGCGCCAGCAGCCATGCCCGACAGGGAAGGATAAATCAGCCCCAGCATTTT | CASSHARQGRINQPQHF | TRBD1 | TRBV4-1 | - | TRBJ1-5
TGTGCCAGCAGCGTAGCAGAAGGGGGCTCTGAAGCTTTCTTT | CASSVAEGGSEAFF | TRBD1 | TRBV9 | - | TRBJ1-1
TGTGCCAGCAGCACCCGGGACAGGGACACTGAAGCTTTCTTT | CASSTRDRDTEAFF | TRBD1 | TRBV5-4 | - | TRBJ1-1
TGTGCCATCGGTGCCGGACAGGGGGATCAGCCCCAGCATTTT | CAIGAGQGDQPQHF | TRBD1 | TRBV10-3 | - | TRBJ1-5
TGTGCCAGCACCCTTGGGGGGAGCACTGAAGCTTTCTTT | CASTLGGSTEAFF | - | TRBV7-2 | few | TRBJ1-1
TGTGCCAGTAGTAACGGACTAGCGGGAGAAGACACCGGGGAGCTGTTTTTT | CASSNGLAGEDTGELFF | TRBD2 | TRBV19 | - | TRBJ2-2
TGTGCCAGCAGATATCAGGGGAACACTGAAGCTTTCTTT | CASRYQGNTEAFF | - | TRBV2 | once | TRBJ1-1
TGTGCCAGTAGTCCCCGGAAGTTCTTCTCCGATGAAAAACTGTTTTTT | CASSPRKFFSDEKLFF | - | TRBV19 | once | TRBJ1-4
TGTGCCACCAGCAGAGATGGGGGGTCCCACAATCAGCCCCAGCATTTT | CATSRDGGSHNQPQHF | - | TRBV15 | - | TRBJ1-5
TGTGCCAGCAGTACTCCGACTAGCGGGAGTCCCTACGAGCAGTACTTC | CASSTPTSGSPYEQYF | TRBD2 | TRBV28 | - | TRBJ2-7
TGTGCCAGCAGGGGGGGACATGGCTACACCTTC | CASRGGHGYTF | - | TRBV6-5 | - | TRBJ1-2
TGTGCCAGTACCAAAGCGGGAGTCTACAATGAGCAGTTCTTC | CASTKAGVYNEQFF | TRBD2 | TRBV19 | - | TRBJ2-1
TGTGCCAGTAGTAACCTGGGACAGGGAATTAGTAGCGTCCTGACTTTC | CASSNLGQGISSVLTF | TRBD1 | TRBV6-6 | - | TRBJ2-6
TGTGCCAGCTCACCTGCTAGGAGCGGGAGGGGAGGACAAGAGACCCAGTACTTC | CASSPARSGRGGQETQYF | TRBD2 | TRBV18 | - | TRBJ2-5
TGCGCCAGCAGGGAACGAGAGGGGGGCTACACCTTC | CASREREGGYTF | - | TRBV5-1 | - | TRBJ1-2
TGTGCCAGTAGTTTTCTTAGCGGGAGGGGGGTAGTGGAGCAGTTCTTC | CASSFLSGRGVVEQFF | TRBD2 | TRBV19 | - | TRBJ2-1
TGTGCCAGCAGCTCGGTGCGGGGATATGTTTCTGTCAATGAGCAGTTCTTC | CASSSVRGYVSVNEQFF | - | TRBV7-9 | - | TRBJ2-1
TGTGCCAGCAGCGCAGGGGGAGACTATGGCTACACCTTC | CASSAGGDYGYTF | TRBD1 | TRBV9 | - | TRBJ1-2
TGTGCCAGCTCACCGGGACACCTCTCCTACGAGCAGTACTTC | CASSPGHLSYEQYF | - | TRBV18 | - | TRBJ2-7
TGTGCCAGCAGGAGGGGCTCCTACGAGCAGTACTTC | CASRRGSYEQYF | - | TRBV28 | - | TRBJ2-7
TGTGCCTGGAGGTTAGCGGGAGGGCCGAGCACAGATACGCAGTATTTT | CAWRLAGGPSTDTQYF | TRBD2 | TRBV30 | - | TRBJ2-3
TGTGCCAGTAGTCCCCGGACAGGGGAGAGCTATGGCTACACCTTC | CASSPRTGESYGYTF | TRBD1 | TRBV19 | few | TRBJ1-2
TGTGCCAGCAGTCCGCGGGCGGGAGCTTTTGAGACCCAGTACTTC | CASSPRAGAFETQYF | TRBD2 | TRBV2 | - | TRBJ2-5
TGTGCCAGCAGTGTACCCGGGACAGCTAGGGATTCACCCCTCCACTTT | CASSVPGTARDSPLHF | TRBD1 | TRBV2 | - | TRBJ1-6
TGTGCCAGCAGCCTTCAGACTAGCGGTCCCTACAATGAGCAGTTCTTC | CASSLQTSGPYNEQFF | TRBD2 | TRBV5-4 | - | TRBJ2-1
TGTGCCAGCAGTTACTCTGGGATCACTGAAGCTTTCTTT | CASSYSGITEAFF | - | TRBV6-5 | - | TRBJ1-1
TGTGCCAGCAGTGACCTGGGGGCTAGCGGGAGTGGTGAGCAGTTCTTC | CASSDLGASGSGEQFF | TRBD2 | TRBV6-4 | - | TRBJ2-1
TGTGCCATCAGTTTGGGACTCTCCGTTGGAAATGAGCAGTTCTTC | CAISLGLSVGNEQFF | - | TRBV10-3 | - | TRBJ2-1
TGTGCCAGCAGCCCGACAGGGGGGAACACTGAAGCTTTCTTT | CASSPTGGNTEAFF | TRBD1 | TRBV7-9 | - | TRBJ1-1
TGTGCCAGCCGCCGTGGGGAGAACACCGGGGAGCTGTTTTTT | CASRRGENTGELFF | - | TRBV7-7 | few | TRBJ2-2
TGTGCCAGCAGCTTAGTACCCGGGCAAGAGACCCAGTACTTC | CASSLVPGQETQYF | - | TRBV11-2 | - | TRBJ2-5
TGCACCAGCAGCCACCGACTAGCGGGGGGGCCGGGCACCGGGGAGCTGTTTTTT | CTSSHRLAGGPGTGELFF | - | TRBV1 | once | TRBJ2-2
TGTGCCAGCAGCCCCGTAGGGGTGGAGCAGTACTTC | CASSPVGVEQYF | - | TRBV7-9 | - | TRBJ2-7
TGCAGCGTTGAGGAGTTGGCTAGCGGGGAGCAAGAGACCCAGTACTTC | CSVEELASGEQETQYF | TRBD2 | TRBV29-1 | - | TRBJ2-5
TGCGCCAGCAGCCAATCGTTGGTGGGGGAACGCTACGAGCAGTACTTC | CASSQSLVGERYEQYF | - | TRBV4-1 | few | TRBJ2-7
TGTGCCAGCGCAGGGGGCGCGGCTGAAGCTTTCTTT | CASAGGAAEAFF | TRBD1 | TRBV6-5 | - | TRBJ1-1
TGTGCCAGCACCGCCCCTTCGGGGGGCCTCCCCTACGAGCAGTACTTC | CASTAPSGGLPYEQYF | - | TRBV2 | many | TRBJ2-7
TGTGCCAGCTCACTGGACCCGGGGTGGGAGCAGTACTTC | CASSLDPGWEQYF | - | TRBV18 | - | TRBJ2-7
TGCGCCAGCAGCCCGGGGACCCCGGGAGACCGTGGGTTCTTC | CASSPGTPGDRGFF | - | TRBV4-1 | - | TRBJ2-1
TGTGCCAGCAACTTTGGGGGAGGACATCATCAAGAGACCCAGTACTTC | CASNFGGGHHQETQYF | - | TRBV5-4 | - | TRBJ2-5
TGTGCCAGTAGTCCCTTCACCGGGAGGTCCGGGGCCAACGTCCTGACTTTC | CASSPFTGRSGANVLTF | TRBD2 | TRBV19 | - | TRBJ2-6
TGTGCCAGCAGCTTAGGGGGCCAGGGTTCCGTTTACAATGAGCAGTTCTTC | CASSLGGQGSVYNEQFF | - | TRBV7-6 | - | TRBJ2-1
TGTGCCAGCAGTTACTCCACAGGGGGCGGCTACACCTTC | CASSYSTGGGYTF | TRBD1 | TRBV6-6 | - | TRBJ1-2
TGTGCCATCAGCCTTGGACAGGGGGGAAACAATGAGCAGTTCTTC | CAISLGQGGNNEQFF | TRBD1 | TRBV10-3 | - | TRBJ2-1
TGTGCCAGTAGTATGGGGGGAAAATACGAGCAGTACTTC | CASSMGGKYEQYF | - | TRBV19 | - | TRBJ2-7
TGTGCCAGCAGCTCCGACAGGAAATACAATGAGCAGTTCTTC | CASSSDRKYNEQFF | - | TRBV13 | - | TRBJ2-1
TGTGCCTGGAGTGTACCCGGGAGGACGAATCAGCCCCAGCATTTT | CAWSVPGRTNQPQHF | - | TRBV30 | - | TRBJ1-5
TGTGCCAGCAGCAAAGGGCGTTTTGGGGGGGAGAATCAGCCCCAGCATTTT | CASSKGRFGGENQPQHF | - | TRBV21-1 | - | TRBJ1-5
TGTGCCAGCAGCCCGCGGGGGGACTACTTTAATGAGCAGTTCTTC | CASSPRGDYFNEQFF | TRBD2 | TRBV7-3 | - | TRBJ2-1